The rows below give T cell receptor beta chains drawn from one sample of a study of blood T cell repertoires in COVID-19. Here immunoSEQ multiplex PCR was the method, and the copy in TCRdb shows in-frame clones only, minus some. The sample lists about 59,000 clones; around 85% were seen once. Sequences were obtained from peripheral blood. The origin of the receptors is a human donor in a cohort sampled during active COVID-19. Each CDR3 is given with its conserved first and last residue. The D gene is left open where the match is weak. Some rows have no size entry. The others give once, few or many, or a class for an expanded clone.

TRBJ1-2	few	13	TRBV5-1	TRBD1	TGCGCCAGCAGCATAGGACAGGGCTATGGCTACACCTTC	CASSIGQGYGYTF
TRBJ1-2	NA	14	TRBV6-5	TRBD1	TGTGCCAGCAGGAAACAGGGGACGGGCTATGGCTACACCTTC	CASRKQGTGYGYTF
TRBJ1-4	NA	15	TRBV6-5	NA	TGTGCCAGCAGTTGGATCCGGGGGACTAATGAAAAACTGTTTTTT	CASSWIRGTNEKLFF
TRBJ2-5	NA	18	TRBV19	TRBD2	TGTGCCAGTACCAAACTCAAGAAAACTAGCGGGCGCGAAGAGACCCAGTACTTC	CASTKLKKTSGREETQYF
TRBJ1-1	NA	16	TRBV5-3	TRBD1	TGTGCCAGAAGCCCACGGCAGGGGGCTAGTGGCACTGAAGCTTTCTTT	CARSPRQGASGTEAFF
TRBJ2-3	NA	14	TRBV30	TRBD2	TGTGCCTGCTCCCTGGGACTAGGAGATGATACGCAGTATTTT	CACSLGLGDDTQYF
TRBJ2-4	NA	16	TRBV6-6	NA	TGTGCCAGCAGTTACTCCTCCGCGGGGCGCCAAAACATTCAGTACTTC	CASSYSSAGRQNIQYF
TRBJ2-3	NA	15	TRBV7-2	NA	TGTGCCAGCAGCTTACAGGGGGGATCCACAGATACGCAGTATTTT	CASSLQGGSTDTQYF
TRBJ1-4	once	14	TRBV4-2	NA	TGTGCCAGCAGATACGGTCCCTCGGGTGAAAAACTGTTTTTT	CASRYGPSGEKLFF
TRBJ2-1	few	13	TRBV19	TRBD2	TGTGCCAGTCGAGGGACTAGCGGCCATGAGCAGTTCTTC	CASRGTSGHEQFF
TRBJ1-1	NA	17	TRBV18	NA	TGTGCCAGCTCACCCGCCGAGGGGGGGGGAGGTGGCACTGAAGCTTTCTTT	CASSPAEGGGGGTEAFF
TRBJ2-7	NA	13	TRBV21-1	NA	TGTTACCGTGCCGGGAGAGAAGCCTACGAGCAGTACTTC	CYRAGREAYEQYF
TRBJ2-7	NA	15	TRBV5-1	NA	TGCGCCAGCAAAAGGTCAGGGGATTCTTCCTACGAGCAGTACTTC	CASKRSGDSSYEQYF
TRBJ1-6	NA	14	TRBV27	NA	TGTGCCAGCAGTCCGTGGGGGGGACATTCACCCCTCCACTTT	CASSPWGGHSPLHF
TRBJ1-4	NA	14	TRBV6-1	TRBD1	TGTGCCAGCAGCCTGGACAGGGCGAGTGAAAAACTGTTTTTT	CASSLDRASEKLFF
TRBJ1-6	NA	15	TRBV18	TRBD1	TGTGCCAGCTCACCACCCACAGGGGCTTCTAGGTCCCTCCACTTT	CASSPPTGASRSLHF
TRBJ2-7	NA	14	TRBV6-5	NA	TGTGCCAGCAAAACACCCAATACAGGGTACGAGCAGTACTTC	CASKTPNTGYEQYF
TRBJ2-7	NA	12	TRBV7-9	NA	TGTGCCAGCAGAGACTCAAGGGGAGAGCAGTACTTC	CASRDSRGEQYF
TRBJ2-1	NA	18	TRBV19	NA	TGTGCCAGTAGCCTACAGGGACCGCTCGTTAGCAGCTACAATGAGCAGTTCTTC	CASSLQGPLVSSYNEQFF
TRBJ1-1	NA	13	TRBV29-1	NA	TGCAGCGCCGGGAAAGCCGGGGGTATTGAAGCTTTCTTT	CSAGKAGGIEAFF
TRBJ2-5	NA	15	TRBV30	TRBD2	TGTGCCTGGACTGGGACTAGCGGGATGACGGGGACCCAGTACTTC	CAWTGTSGMTGTQYF
TRBJ2-3	NA	17	TRBV28	NA	TGTGCCAGCAGTTTATCAGCAAACAGGGCTAGCACAGATACGCAGTATTTT	CASSLSANRASTDTQYF
TRBJ2-3	NA	15	TRBV18	TRBD2	TGTGCCAGCTCACCACCCGGCCTAGCGGGAGATACGCAGTATTTT	CASSPPGLAGDTQYF
TRBJ1-1	few	14	TRBV6-2/TRBV6-3	NA	TGTGCCAGCAGTTGGGGAGGAGGGAGAACTGAAGCTTTCTTT	CASSWGGGRTEAFF
TRBJ2-1	NA	15	TRBV6-5	TRBD2	TGTGCCAGCAGTTACGGAGCGGGAGGGCCCTCTGAGCAGTTCTTC	CASSYGAGGPSEQFF
TRBJ1-1	once	14	TRBV5-1	NA	TGCGCCAGCAGCTCGCTCGTGGCCCGGGGGGAAGCTTTCTTT	CASSSLVARGEAFF
TRBJ2-7	NA	15	TRBV6-5	NA	TGTGCCAGCAACCCTGGGGCAGACGGATCCTACGAGCAGTACTTC	CASNPGADGSYEQYF
TRBJ2-1	NA	16	TRBV5-1	TRBD2	TGCGCCAGCAGCTTGGCGTCGGCGGGAGGGTACAATGAGCAGTTCTTC	CASSLASAGGYNEQFF
TRBJ2-3	NA	15	TRBV18	TRBD1	TGTGCCAGCTCACCAGCATGGACAGGGTCAGATACGCAGTATTTT	CASSPAWTGSDTQYF
TRBJ2-1	NA	16	TRBV9	TRBD2	TGTGCCAGCAGCGGGAACACTAGCGGGATATACAATGAGCAGTTCTTC	CASSGNTSGIYNEQFF
TRBJ2-7	NA	15	TRBV6-6	TRBD2	TGTGCCAGCAGTTCCCGCGGGCGGGAGGGGCGGGAGCAGTACTTC	CASSSRGREGREQYF
TRBJ1-5	NA	13	TRBV28	NA	TGTGCCAGCAGTACCGCGCCCAATCAGCCCCAGCATTTT	CASSTAPNQPQHF
TRBJ2-3	many	14	TRBV2	TRBD1	TGTGCCAGCGATCGACAGGGAAGCACAGATACGCAGTATTTT	CASDRQGSTDTQYF
TRBJ2-7	NA	14	TRBV28	TRBD1	TGTGCCAGCAGTCGTCCCGGGACAGGGGGCGAGCAGTACTTC	CASSRPGTGGEQYF
TRBJ2-5	few	15	TRBV11-2	NA	TGTGCCAGCAGCTCCCTCAATTCAGGGATCGAGACCCAGTACTTC	CASSSLNSGIETQYF
TRBJ1-1	once	14	TRBV29-1	NA	TGCAGCGTTGAAGCTCCTCTCGGGTGGACTGAAGCTTTCTTT	CSVEAPLGWTEAFF
TRBJ1-6	NA	13	TRBV28	TRBD1	TGTGCCGCCAGGGGGTGGGGTTTCGGGGCCCTCCACTTT	CAARGWGFGALHF
TRBJ1-1	few	12	TRBV6-1	NA	TGTGCCAGCAGTGAACGGGTGACTGAAGCTTTCTTT	CASSERVTEAFF
TRBJ1-2	NA	15	TRBV27	NA	TGTGCCAGCAGTCCCAGGGGTTATTCTAACTATGGCTACACCTTC	CASSPRGYSNYGYTF
TRBJ2-3	NA	16	TRBV5-3	NA	TGTGCCAGAAGCTTGCGGCGGCGCCCATACACAGATACGCAGTATTTT	CARSLRRRPYTDTQYF
TRBJ2-7	few	12	TRBV12-3/TRBV12-4	TRBD1	TGTGCCAGCAGTGACAGGGGGCACGAGCAGTACTTC	CASSDRGHEQYF
TRBJ1-4	NA	14	TRBV5-1	NA	TGCGCCAGCAGCTTCGGGTCAACTAATGAAAAACTGTTTTTT	CASSFGSTNEKLFF
TRBJ1-2	NA	15	TRBV7-2	NA	TGTGCCAGCAGCTTATTCAGGGAGGACCCCTATGGCTACACCTTC	CASSLFREDPYGYTF
TRBJ1-2	few	14	TRBV29-1	NA	TGCAGCGTTGACCCTCTGATGGCGGGATATGGCTACACCTTC	CSVDPLMAGYGYTF
TRBJ2-3	NA	15	TRBV24-1	TRBD2	TGTGCCACCAGTGATTTTTACGGGGGGTGGGATACGCAGTATTTT	CATSDFYGGWDTQYF
TRBJ2-1	few	17	TRBV3-1/TRBV3-2	TRBD2	TGTGCCAGCAGCCCCCAACTGACTAGCGGGCCAAACAATGAGCAGTTCTTC	CASSPQLTSGPNNEQFF
TRBJ2-1	NA	14	TRBV5-6	NA	TGTGCCAGCAGCCCGGGGAGGGGGGGGGATGAGCAGTTCTTC	CASSPGRGGDEQFF
TRBJ2-7	NA	17	TRBV18	NA	TGTGCCAGCTCACCCCTAAGCACCGGGAGCTTCTCCTACGAGCAGTACTTC	CASSPLSTGSFSYEQYF